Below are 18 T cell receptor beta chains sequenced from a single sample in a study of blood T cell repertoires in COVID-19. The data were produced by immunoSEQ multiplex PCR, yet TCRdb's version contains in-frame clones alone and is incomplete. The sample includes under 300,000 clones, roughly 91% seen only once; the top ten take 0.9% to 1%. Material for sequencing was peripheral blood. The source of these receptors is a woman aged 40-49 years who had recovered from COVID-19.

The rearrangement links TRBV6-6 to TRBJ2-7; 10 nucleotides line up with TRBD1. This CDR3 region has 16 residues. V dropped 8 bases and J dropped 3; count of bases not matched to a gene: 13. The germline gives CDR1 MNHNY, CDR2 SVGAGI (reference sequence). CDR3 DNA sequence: TGTGCCAGCCCCCCCGAGAGAGGGGACAGGGGCTACGAGCAGTACTTC. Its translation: CASPPERGDRGYEQYF.

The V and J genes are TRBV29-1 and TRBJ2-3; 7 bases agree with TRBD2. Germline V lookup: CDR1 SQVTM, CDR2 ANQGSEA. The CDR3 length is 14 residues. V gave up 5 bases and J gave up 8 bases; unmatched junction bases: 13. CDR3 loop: CSVTPGASGSTQYF. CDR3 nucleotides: TGCAGCGTTACCCCCGGAGCTAGCGGAAGTACGCAGTATTTT.

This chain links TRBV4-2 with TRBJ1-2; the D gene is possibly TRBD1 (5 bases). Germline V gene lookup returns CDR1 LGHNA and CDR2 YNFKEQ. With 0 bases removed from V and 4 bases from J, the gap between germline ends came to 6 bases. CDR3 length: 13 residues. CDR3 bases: TGTGCCAGCAGCCAAGATGGGGCCTATGGCTACACCTTC. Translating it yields CASSQDGAYGYTF.

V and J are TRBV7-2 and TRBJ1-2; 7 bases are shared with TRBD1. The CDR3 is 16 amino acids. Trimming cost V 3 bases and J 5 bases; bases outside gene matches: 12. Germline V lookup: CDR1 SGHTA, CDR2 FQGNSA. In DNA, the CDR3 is TGTGCCAGCAGCTTGGCCCCGACAGGGACCGGGTATGGCTACACCTTC. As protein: CASSLAPTGTGYGYTF. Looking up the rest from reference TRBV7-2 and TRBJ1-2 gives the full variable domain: GAGVSQSPSNKVTEKGKDVELRCDPISGHTALYWYRQSLGQGLEFLIYFQGNSAPDKSGLPSDRFSAERTGGSVSTLTIQRTQQEDSAVYLCASSLAPTGTGYGYTFGSGTRLTVV.

CDR3 coding DNA: TGCGCCAGCAGAGACGGGACTAGCGGGGGTGAGCAGTTCTTC. It specifies CASRDGTSGGEQFF. The chain links TRBV10-2 to TRBJ2-1; TRBD2 aligns across 14 bases. The germline V gene encodes CDR1 WSHSY and CDR2 SAAADI. The trim removed 6 bases at V and 9 bases at J, leaving 4 bases unmatched. This CDR3 comprises 14 residues.

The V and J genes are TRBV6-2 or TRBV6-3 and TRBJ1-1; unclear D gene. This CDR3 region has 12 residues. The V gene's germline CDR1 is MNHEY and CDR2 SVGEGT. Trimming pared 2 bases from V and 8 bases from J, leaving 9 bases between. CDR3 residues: CASSYRRQEAFF. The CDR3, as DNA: TGTGCCAGCAGTTACCGCCGTCAGGAAGCTTTCTTT.

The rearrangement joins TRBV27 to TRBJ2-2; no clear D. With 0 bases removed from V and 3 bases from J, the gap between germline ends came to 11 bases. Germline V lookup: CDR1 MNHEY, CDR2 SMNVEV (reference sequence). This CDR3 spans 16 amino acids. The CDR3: CASSLSFDIHTGELFF. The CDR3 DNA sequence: TGTGCCAGCAGTTTATCCTTCGACATACACACCGGGGAGCTGTTTTTT.

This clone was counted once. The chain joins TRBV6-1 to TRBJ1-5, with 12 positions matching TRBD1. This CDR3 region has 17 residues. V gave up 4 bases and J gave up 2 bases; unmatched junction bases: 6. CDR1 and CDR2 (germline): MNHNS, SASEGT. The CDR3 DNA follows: TGTGCCAGCAGTGCAGGGACAGGGGGCTTGGGCAATCAGCCCCAGCATTTT. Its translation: CASSAGTGGLGNQPQHF.

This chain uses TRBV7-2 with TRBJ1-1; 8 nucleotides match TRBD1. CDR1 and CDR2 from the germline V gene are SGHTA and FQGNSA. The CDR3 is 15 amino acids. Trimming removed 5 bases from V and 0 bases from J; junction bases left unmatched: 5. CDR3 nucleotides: TGTGCCAGCAGCCCGGGGACAGGAATGAACACTGAAGCTTTCTTT. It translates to CASSPGTGMNTEAFF.

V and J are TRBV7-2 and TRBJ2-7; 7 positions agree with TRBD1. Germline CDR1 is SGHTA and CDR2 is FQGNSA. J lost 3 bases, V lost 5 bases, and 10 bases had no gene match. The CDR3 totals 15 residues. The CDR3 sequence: CASSPDRRPGYEQYF. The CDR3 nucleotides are TGTGCCAGCAGCCCGGACAGGCGGCCGGGCTACGAGCAGTACTTC.

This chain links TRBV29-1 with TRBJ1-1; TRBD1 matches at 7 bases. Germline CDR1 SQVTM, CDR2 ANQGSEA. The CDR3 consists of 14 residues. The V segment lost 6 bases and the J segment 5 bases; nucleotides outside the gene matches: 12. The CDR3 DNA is TGCAGCGTGGACACACAGGGGCTGAGGACTGAAGCTTTCTTT. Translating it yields CSVDTQGLRTEAFF.

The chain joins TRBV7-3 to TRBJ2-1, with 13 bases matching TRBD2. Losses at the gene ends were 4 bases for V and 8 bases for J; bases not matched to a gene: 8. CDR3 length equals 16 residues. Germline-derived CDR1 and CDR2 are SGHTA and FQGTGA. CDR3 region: CASSSGLAGAGDEQFF. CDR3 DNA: TGTGCCAGCAGCTCCGGACTAGCGGGAGCCGGCGATGAGCAGTTCTTC.

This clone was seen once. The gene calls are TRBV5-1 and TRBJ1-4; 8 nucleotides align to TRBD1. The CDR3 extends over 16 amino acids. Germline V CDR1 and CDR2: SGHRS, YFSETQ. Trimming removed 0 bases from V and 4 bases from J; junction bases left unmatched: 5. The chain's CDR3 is CASSLAPQGDNEKLFF. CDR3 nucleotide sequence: TGCGCCAGCAGCTTGGCTCCACAGGGGGATAATGAAAAACTGTTTTTT.

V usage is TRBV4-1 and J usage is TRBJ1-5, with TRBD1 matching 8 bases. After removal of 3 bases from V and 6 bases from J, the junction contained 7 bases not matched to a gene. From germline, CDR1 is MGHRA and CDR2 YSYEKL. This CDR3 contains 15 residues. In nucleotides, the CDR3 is TGCGCCAGCAGCCAGGGCCCCGACAGGGGTCAGCCCCAGCATTTT. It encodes CASSQGPDRGQPQHF.

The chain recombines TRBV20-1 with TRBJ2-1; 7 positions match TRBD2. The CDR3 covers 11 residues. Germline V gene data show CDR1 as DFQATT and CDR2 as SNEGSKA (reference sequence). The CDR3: CSRDYYNEQFF. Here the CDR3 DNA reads TGCAGCCGGGACTACTACAATGAGCAGTTCTTC.

DNA for the CDR3: TGTGCCAGCAGCCCGACAGCGCAAACCTACGAGCAGTACTTC. It yields the protein CASSPTAQTYEQYF. The chain joins TRBV7-2 to TRBJ2-7; a weak D match, TRBD1 (5 bases). Germline CDR1 reads SGHTA; CDR2 reads FQGNSA. The CDR3 sequence is 14 residues long. V shed 5 bases and J shed 2 bases, with 13 bases lying between them. The variable domain in full, with the rest retrieved from reference TRBV7-2 and TRBJ2-7, is GAGVSQSPSNKVTEKGKDVELRCDPISGHTALYWYRQSLGQGLEFLIYFQGNSAPDKSGLPSDRFSAERTGGSVSTLTIQRTQQEDSAVYLCASSPTAQTYEQYFGPGTRLTVT.

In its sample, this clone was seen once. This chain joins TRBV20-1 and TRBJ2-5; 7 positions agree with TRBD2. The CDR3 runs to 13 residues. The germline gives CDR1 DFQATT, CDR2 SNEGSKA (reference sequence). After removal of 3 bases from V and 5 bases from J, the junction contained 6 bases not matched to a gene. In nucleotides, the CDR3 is TGCAGTGCTAGTGGGTGGGAGGGGGAGACCCAGTACTTC. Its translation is CSASGWEGETQYF.

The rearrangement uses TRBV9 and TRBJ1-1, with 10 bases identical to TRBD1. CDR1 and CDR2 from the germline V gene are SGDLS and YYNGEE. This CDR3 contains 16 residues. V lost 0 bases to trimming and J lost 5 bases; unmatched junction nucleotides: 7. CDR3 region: CASSVGPDRGRTEAFF. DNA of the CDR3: TGTGCCAGCAGCGTAGGCCCCGACAGGGGGCGGACTGAAGCTTTCTTT.